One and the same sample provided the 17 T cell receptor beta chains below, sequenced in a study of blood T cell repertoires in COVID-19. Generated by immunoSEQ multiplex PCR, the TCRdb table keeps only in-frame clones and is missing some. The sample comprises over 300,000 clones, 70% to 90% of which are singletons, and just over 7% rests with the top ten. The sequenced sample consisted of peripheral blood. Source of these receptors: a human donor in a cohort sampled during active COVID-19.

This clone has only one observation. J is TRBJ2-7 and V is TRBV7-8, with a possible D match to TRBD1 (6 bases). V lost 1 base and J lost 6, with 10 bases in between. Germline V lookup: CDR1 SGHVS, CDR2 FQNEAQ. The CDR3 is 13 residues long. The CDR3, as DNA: TGTGCCAGCAGCTTAGGGGGGCCCCTCGAGCAGTACTTC. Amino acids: CASSLGGPLEQYF.

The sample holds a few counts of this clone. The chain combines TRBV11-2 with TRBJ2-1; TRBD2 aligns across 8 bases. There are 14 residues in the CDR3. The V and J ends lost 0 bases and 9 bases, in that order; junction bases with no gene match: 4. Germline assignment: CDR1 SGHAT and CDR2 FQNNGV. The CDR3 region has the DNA TGTGCCAGCAGCTTAGAAAGCGGGGGAGGTGAGCAGTTCTTC. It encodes CASSLESGGGEQFF.

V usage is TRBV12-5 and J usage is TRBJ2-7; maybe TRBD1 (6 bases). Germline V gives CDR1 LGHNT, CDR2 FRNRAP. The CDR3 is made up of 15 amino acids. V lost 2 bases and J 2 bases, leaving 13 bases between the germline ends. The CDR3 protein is CASGLYRQAAYEQYF. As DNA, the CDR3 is TGTGCTAGTGGTTTGTACCGACAGGCAGCCTACGAGCAGTACTTC. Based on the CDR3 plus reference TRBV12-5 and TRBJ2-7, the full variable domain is DARVTQTPRHKVTEMGQEVTMRCQPILGHNTVFWYRQTMMQGLELLAYFRNRAPLDDSGMPKDRFSAEMPDATLATLKIQPSEPRDSAVYFCASGLYRQAAYEQYFGPGTRLTVT.

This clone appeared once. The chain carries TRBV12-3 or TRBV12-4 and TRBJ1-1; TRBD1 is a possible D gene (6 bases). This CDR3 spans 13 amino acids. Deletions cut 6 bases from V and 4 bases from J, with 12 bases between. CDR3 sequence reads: CASRPTGFTEAFF. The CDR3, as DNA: TGTGCCAGCAGACCGACAGGTTTCACTGAAGCTTTCTTT.

The CDR3 nucleotides are TGTGCCAGTAGGGGGACAGCCTATAATTCACCCCTCCACTTT. It translates to CASRGTAYNSPLHF. This chain uses TRBV19 with TRBJ1-6; TRBD1 matches at 7 bases. The V gene end was trimmed by 6 bases and the J gene end by 2 bases; junction bases not matched to a gene: 1. Germline V gene lookup returns CDR1 LNHDA and CDR2 SQIVND (reference sequence). The CDR3 is made up of 14 amino acids.

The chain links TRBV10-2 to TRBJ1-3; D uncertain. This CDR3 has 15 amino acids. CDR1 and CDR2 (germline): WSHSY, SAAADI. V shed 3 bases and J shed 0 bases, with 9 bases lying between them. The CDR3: CASSDRVNSGNTIYF. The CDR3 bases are TGCGCCAGCAGTGACCGCGTCAACTCTGGAAACACCATATATTTT.

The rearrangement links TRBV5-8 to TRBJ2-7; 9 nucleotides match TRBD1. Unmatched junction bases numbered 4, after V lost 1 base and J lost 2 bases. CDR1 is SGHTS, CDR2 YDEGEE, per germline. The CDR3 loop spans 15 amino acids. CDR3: CASSLPGQGTYEQYF. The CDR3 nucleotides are TGTGCCAGCAGCTTGCCGGGACAGGGCACCTACGAGCAGTACTTC. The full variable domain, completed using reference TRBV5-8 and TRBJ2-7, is EAGVTQSPTHLIKTRGQQATLRCSPISGHTSVYWYQQALGLGLQFLLWYDEGEERNRGNFPPRFSGRQFPNYSSELNVNALELEDSALYLCASSLPGQGTYEQYFGPGTRLTVT.

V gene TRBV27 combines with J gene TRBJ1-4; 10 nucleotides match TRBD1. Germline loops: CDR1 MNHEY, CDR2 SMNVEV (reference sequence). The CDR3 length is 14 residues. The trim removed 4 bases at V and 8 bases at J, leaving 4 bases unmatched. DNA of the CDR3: TGTGCCAGCAGTTCCCTGACAGGGGGCGAAAAACTGTTTTTT. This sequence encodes CASSSLTGGEKLFF.

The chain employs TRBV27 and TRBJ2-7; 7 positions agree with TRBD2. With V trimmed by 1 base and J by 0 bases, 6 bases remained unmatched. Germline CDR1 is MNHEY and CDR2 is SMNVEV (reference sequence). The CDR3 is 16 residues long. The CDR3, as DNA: TGTGCCAGCAGTTTATTCGGGGGACTACCCTCCTACGAGCAGTACTTC. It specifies CASSLFGGLPSYEQYF.

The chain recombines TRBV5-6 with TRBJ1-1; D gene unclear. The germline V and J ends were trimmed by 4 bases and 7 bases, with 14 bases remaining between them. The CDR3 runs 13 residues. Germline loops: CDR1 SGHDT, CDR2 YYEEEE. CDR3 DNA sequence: TGTGCCAGCAGCCGGTACTCCTACCATGAAGCTTTCTTT. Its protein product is CASSRYSYHEAFF.

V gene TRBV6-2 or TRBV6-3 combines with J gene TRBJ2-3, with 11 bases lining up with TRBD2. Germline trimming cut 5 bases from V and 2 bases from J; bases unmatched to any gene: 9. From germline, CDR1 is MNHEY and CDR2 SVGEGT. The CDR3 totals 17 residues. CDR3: CASSLPKTSGVTDTQYF. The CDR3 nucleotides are TGTGCCAGCAGTCTCCCGAAGACTAGCGGGGTCACAGATACGCAGTATTTT.

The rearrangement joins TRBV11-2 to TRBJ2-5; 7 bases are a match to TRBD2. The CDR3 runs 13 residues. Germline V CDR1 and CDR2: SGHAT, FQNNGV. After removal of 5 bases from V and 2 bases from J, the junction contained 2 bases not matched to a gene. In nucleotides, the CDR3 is TGTGCCAGCAGCATTAGCGGGCAAGAGACCCAGTACTTC. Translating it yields CASSISGQETQYF.

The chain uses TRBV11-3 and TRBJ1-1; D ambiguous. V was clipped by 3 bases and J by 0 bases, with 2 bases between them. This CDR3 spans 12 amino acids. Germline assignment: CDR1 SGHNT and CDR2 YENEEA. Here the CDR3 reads CASSFMNTEAFF. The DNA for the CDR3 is TGTGCCAGCAGCTTCATGAACACTGAAGCTTTCTTT.

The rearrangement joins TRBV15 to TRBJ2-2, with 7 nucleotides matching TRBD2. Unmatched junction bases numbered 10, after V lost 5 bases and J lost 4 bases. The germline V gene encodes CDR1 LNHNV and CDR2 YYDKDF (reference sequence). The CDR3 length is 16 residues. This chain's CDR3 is CATSGRAGRSTGELFF. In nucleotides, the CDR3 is TGTGCCACCAGCGGTCGAGCGGGGCGCTCCACCGGGGAGCTGTTTTTT.

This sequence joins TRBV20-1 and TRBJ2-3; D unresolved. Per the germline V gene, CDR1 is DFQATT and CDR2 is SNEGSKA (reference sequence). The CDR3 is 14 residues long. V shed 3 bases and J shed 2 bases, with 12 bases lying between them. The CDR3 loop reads CSASVASNTDTQYF. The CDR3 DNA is TGCAGTGCTAGTGTGGCATCAAACACAGATACGCAGTATTTT.

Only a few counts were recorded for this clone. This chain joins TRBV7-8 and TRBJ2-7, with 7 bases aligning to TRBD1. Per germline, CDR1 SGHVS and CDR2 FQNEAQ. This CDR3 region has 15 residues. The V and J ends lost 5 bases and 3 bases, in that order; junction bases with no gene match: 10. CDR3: CASSVRQGSFYEQYF. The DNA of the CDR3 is TGTGCCAGCAGCGTCCGACAGGGAAGTTTCTACGAGCAGTACTTC.

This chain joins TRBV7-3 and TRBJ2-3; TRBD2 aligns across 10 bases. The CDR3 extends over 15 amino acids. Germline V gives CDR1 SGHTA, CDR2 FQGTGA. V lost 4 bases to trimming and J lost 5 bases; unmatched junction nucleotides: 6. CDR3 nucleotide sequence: TGTGCCAGCAGCTCCCCCACTAGCGGGGTAGATACGCAGTATTTT. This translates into CASSSPTSGVDTQYF.